These 2 T cell receptor beta chains were all obtained from the same sample, sequenced in a study of HIV-infected patients and healthy controls (dated by TCRdb to the mid-2010s). Since whole blood was used without any cell fractionation, the repertoire reflected all peripheral T cells in unsorted form. Receptor libraries were prepared by 5' RACE. Data came from an Illumina MiSeq. SuperScript III was used to reverse transcribe 500 ng RNA with primers targeting the alpha and beta constant regions. Separate alpha and beta chain libraries were made by chain-specific third strand synthesis with multiplexing indices. TCRdb reanalyzed the raw reads on its own, using fastp at Q25 for trimming and MiXCR for clone calling, and kept in-frame beta chains. Entries that share a CDR3 protein sequence are merged under the most common genes and DNA. Counted in this sample were 8,000 to 11,000 distinct CDR3 sequences; 6.5% to 10% of them appeared once. Jointly, the top ten make up 3.5% of the sample.

Input material: blood. These TCRs come from an adult in good health.

This clonotype has only a few counts. This chain links TRBV12-3 or TRBV12-4 with TRBJ2-1, with 8 positions matching TRBD2. Trimming removed 6 bases from V and 0 bases from J; junction bases left unmatched: 4. The CDR3 runs 15 residues. The CDR3 nucleotides are TGTGCCAGCAGGACCGGGACTAGCTCCTACAATGAGCAGTTCTTC. Translating it yields CASRTGTSSYNEQFF.

This clonotype was counted a single time. V and J are TRBV6-5 and TRBJ2-1; 9 bases agree with TRBD1. The CDR3 sequence is 16 residues long. V was pared by 0 bases and J by 5 bases, with 5 bases of the junction left unmatched. Germline loops: CDR1 MNHEY, CDR2 SVGAGI. The DNA for the CDR3 is TGTGCCAGCAGTTACTCGCGGACAGGGGTGGACAATGAGCAGTTCTTC. It encodes CASSYSRTGVDNEQFF.